This record covers a single T cell receptor (beta chain). The target of this receptor is not known. The record has no base qualities; no much larger clone is one base away. From cysteine to phenylalanine, the CDR3 is 16 amino acids long. The only DNA kept is the CDR3, 48 bases in frame from the first base. As encoded in the germline V gene, CDR1 is SQVTM while CDR2 is ANQGSEA. After removal of 8 bases from V and 3 bases from J, the junction retains 13 bases not matched to a gene. The 39 donors, aged 6 to 90 years, were systemically healthy Caucasian individuals from Russia. Around 9.9 milliliters of peripheral blood were collected from each donor into EDTA-treated Vacutainer tubes. Ficoll-Paque density-gradient centrifugation was used to isolate PBMCs, with at least 6.5 million per sample. Total RNA, at least 6 micrograms per sample, was extracted from PBMCs with Trizol reagent. The percentages of naive CD45RAhigh/CD27high T cells were determined by flow cytometry on a PBMC aliquot from every donor.

This entry belongs to a study of blood T cells in healthy people across ages (dated by TCRdb to the mid-2010s). Background for the entire study: In model experiments, template switching captured about one uniquely barcoded TCR beta cDNA molecule for every two T cells. To track age-related changes in TCR beta repertoire diversity, the study relied on deep sequencing normalized with unique cDNA molecular identifiers. Donors were grouped into four age groups: young (average approximately 16 years), middle-aged (approximately 41), aged (approximately 67) and long-lived (over 80). Donors of different ages were randomly distributed across sequencing lanes to avoid experimental bias. The study analyzed two additional independent replicas of 1 million unique cDNA reads from the same blood draw for two donors, one aged 18 to 30 and one aged 80 or older. Beyond this particular receptor, the publication reports: Since profiling was done on bulk unsorted PBMCs, naive and antigen-experienced compartments could not be conclusively compared. As age increased, observed TCR beta diversity per million T cells dropped in a roughly linear way, and a significant reduction was already evident by age 40. Compared with the aged group, the long-lived group had more naive CD4+ T cells, fewer expanded clones and increased TCR diversity, suggesting age selection. Donor CMV infection status was unknown, potentially confounding age-related changes in expanded clonotypes. The percentage of naive T cells measured by flow cytometry correlated strongly with observed TCR beta diversity. Estimates of total diversity based on one million sequenced T cells were considered lower bounds and underestimates.

Receptors were amplified or captured by 5' RACE. The second PCR ran for about 6 to 12 cycles and used a J-beta primer mix along with a sample-barcoded 5' primer. A unique molecular identifier was introduced onto each TCR beta cDNA molecule by a template-switch 5' adaptor carrying 12 random nucleotides. At least 2.5 million CDR3-containing paired-end reads were obtained from each sample. First-strand cDNA synthesis was performed from all RNA using the Mint cDNA synthesis kit, with priming by a TRBC-specific oligonucleotide. After uracil-DNA glycosylase treatment, a first 18-cycle PCR used universal primers M1SS and BC2_uni_R on all cDNA. The authors processed their data as follows. Each sample was normalized by randomly selecting 1 million high-quality reads, each carrying a distinct molecular identifier. Instead of being binned into consensus sequences, reads with shared molecular identifiers were discarded. MiTCR, set to a Q25 quality threshold and the strictest error-elimination algorithm, was used for CDR3 identification, clonotype clustering and error correction. A nonparametric unseen species model using Euler transformation provided a lower-bound estimate of total TCR beta diversity. In-frame beta chains were kept once TCRdb had trimmed the public reads at Q25 with fastp and called clones with MiXCR. Each CDR3 protein appears once, grouped with its most common genes and DNA. The V and J calls and clone size come from TCRdb's table, not from the authors' own analysis. This sample comprises over 1,500,000 distinct CDR3 sequences, around 42% of them detected only once. The ten most abundant clones make up under 25% of the sample.

This sequence originates from a human donor in good health. Sample: blood. In this chain, TRBV29-1 is recombined with TRBJ2-7; TRBD2 agrees with 13 junctional bases. The CDR3 here reads CSLSGTSGVQFYEQYF. The DNA reads as follows: TGCAGCCTCTCCGGGACTAGCGGGGTGCAATTCTACGAGCAGTACTTC.